These 8 T cell receptor beta chains share one sample of origin, sequenced in a study of regulatory T cells. Primers: 52 TRBV forward and 13 TRBJ reverse. Measured with immunoSEQ multiplex PCR; TCRdb has only the in-frame clones, and not every one. The data contain just over 20,000 clones, roughly 93% of them singletons. Specimen: CD8+ T cells sorted from blood. The receptors shown here come from a child under 10 years old with CD3G deficiency.

This clone was observed once. This sequence joins TRBV6-1 and TRBJ2-7, with no clear D. V was trimmed by 6 bases and J by 2 bases, leaving 11 bases between them. CDR3 length: 13 amino acids. Germline V gene sequence: CDR1 MNHNS, CDR2 SASEGT. The CDR3 nucleotides read TGTGCCAGCAGGGGATCCTGGACCTACGAGCAGTACTTC. Protein sequence: CASRGSWTYEQYF.

This clone came up once. The chain joins TRBV7-8 to TRBJ2-3; D not resolved. The ends were cut back, 1 base at V and 0 bases at J, with 8 bases in the middle. The germline gives CDR1 SGHVS, CDR2 FQNEAQ. The CDR3 loop spans 15 amino acids. CDR3 loop: CASSLGQASTDTQYF. CDR3 nucleotide sequence: TGTGCCAGCAGCTTAGGGCAGGCCAGCACAGATACGCAGTATTTT.

The chain employs TRBV6-1 and TRBJ2-7, with D possibly being TRBD1 (5 bases). Looked up from germline, CDR1 is MNHNS and CDR2 is SASEGT. Deletions cut 0 bases from V and 2 bases from J, with 11 bases between. CDR3 length: 15 residues. The DNA of the CDR3 is TGTGCCAGCAGTGAAGCGCATGCAGGGACCTACGAGCAGTACTTC. Translating gives CASSEAHAGTYEQYF.

The chain carries TRBV7-9 and TRBJ2-1; D is undetermined. V lost 6 bases, J lost 8 bases, and 8 bases lay in between. This CDR3 is 11 amino acids long. Germline assignment: CDR1 SEHNR and CDR2 FQNEAQ (reference sequence). The CDR3 DNA sequence: TGTGCCAGCAGAATAGGCGATGAGCAGTTCTTC. It codes for CASRIGDEQFF.

The V gene is TRBV27, the J gene TRBJ2-1; 8 bases are a match to TRBD2. Per germline, CDR1 MNHEY and CDR2 SMNVEV (reference sequence). The CDR3 loop spans 15 amino acids. The V segment lost 5 bases and the J segment 7 bases; nucleotides outside the gene matches: 10. The CDR3 sequence: CASSPGAGGGNEQFF. CDR3 in DNA: TGTGCCAGCAGTCCCGGAGCGGGCGGGGGGAATGAGCAGTTCTTC.

This clone was seen only once. The V call is TRBV30, the J call TRBJ2-2; D uncertain. The CDR3 spans 15 residues. The germline V gene has CDR1 GTSNPN and CDR2 SVGIG (reference sequence). The V end lost 2 bases, the J end lost 5 bases, and 15 bases lay between the germline ends. The CDR3 DNA sequence: TGTGCCTGGAGTCATGGAGACCGGATAACCGGGGAGCTGTTTTTT. It is translated as CAWSHGDRITGELFF.

The chain carries TRBV7-9 and TRBJ2-1, with D maybe TRBD2 (5 bases). The V gene lost 5 bases and the J gene lost 9 bases, with 14 bases spanning the gap. This CDR3 has 13 amino acids. The germline CDR1 and CDR2 sequences are SEHNR and FQNEAQ (reference sequence). CDR3 region: CASSRGPSPEQFF. CDR3 nucleotide sequence: TGTGCCAGCAGCCGCGGGCCTAGCCCTGAGCAGTTCTTC.

This clone was seen a single time. This rearrangement joins TRBV27 to TRBJ2-3; 10 bases line up with TRBD2. Germline-derived CDR1 and CDR2 are MNHEY and SMNVEV (reference sequence). This CDR3 has 15 residues. The V and J ends lost 6 bases and 4 bases, in that order; junction bases with no gene match: 7. Here the CDR3 DNA reads TGTGCCAGCAGCCTTAGCGGGAGGAGCGCAGATACGCAGTATTTT. Amino acids: CASSLSGRSADTQYF.